This TCR beta chain was identified in a study of blood T cell repertoires in COVID-19. Study summary: Sample material is recorded as cDNA or gDNA derived from T cells, B-cell-depleted T cells, or PBMCs.

Original analysis: By means of reference gene primer amplification, nucleated cell counts were estimated. Generated by immunoSEQ multiplex PCR, the TCRdb table keeps only in-frame clones and is missing some. The V and J calls and the clone size are those of that table, but D and trimming were determined from the DNA. The data contain 250,000 or so clones, roughly nine tenths of them singletons. V gave up 4 bases and J gave up 2 bases, with 15 bases separating them. CDR3 length: 15 residues. In germline, CDR1 is LNHDA, CDR2 SQIVND (reference sequence). This clonotype originated in a woman aged 40 to 50 who had recovered from COVID-19. The gene calls are TRBV19 and TRBJ2-7; no reliable D call. The sequenced sample consisted of peripheral blood. The CDR3 is CASSNPGVRTYEQYF. The CDR3 region has the DNA TGTGCCAGTAGTAACCCGGGTGTGAGGACCTACGAGCAGTACTTC. The full variable domain, in which reference TRBV19 and TRBJ2-7 provide the parts outside the CDR3, is DGGITQSPKYLFRKEGQNVTLSCEQNLNHDAMYWYRQDPGQGLRLIYYSQIVNDFQKGDIAEGYSVSREKKESFPLTVTSAQKNPTAFYLCASSNPGVRTYEQYFGPGTRLTVT.